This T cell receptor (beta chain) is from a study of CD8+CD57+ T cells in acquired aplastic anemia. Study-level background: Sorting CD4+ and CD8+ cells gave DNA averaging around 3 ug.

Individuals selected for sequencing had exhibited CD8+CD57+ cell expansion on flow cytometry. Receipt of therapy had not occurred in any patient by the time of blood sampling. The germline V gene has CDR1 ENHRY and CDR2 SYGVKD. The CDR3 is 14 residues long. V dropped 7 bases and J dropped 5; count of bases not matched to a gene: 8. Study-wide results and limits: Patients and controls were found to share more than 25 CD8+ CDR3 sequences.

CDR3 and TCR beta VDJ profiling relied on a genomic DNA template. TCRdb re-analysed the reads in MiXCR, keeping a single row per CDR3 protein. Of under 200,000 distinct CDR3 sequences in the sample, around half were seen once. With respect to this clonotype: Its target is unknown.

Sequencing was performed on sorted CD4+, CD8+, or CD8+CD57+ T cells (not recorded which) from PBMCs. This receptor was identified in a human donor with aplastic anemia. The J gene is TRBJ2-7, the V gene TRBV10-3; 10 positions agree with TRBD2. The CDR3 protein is CAITLAGTGDEQYF. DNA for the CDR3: TGTGCCATCACACTAGCGGGGACAGGTGACGAGCAGTACTTC.